These 7 T cell receptor beta chains share one sample of origin, sequenced in a study of blood T cell repertoires in COVID-19 (dated by TCRdb to the early 2020s). Library creation used the immunoSEQ multiplex PCR assay. The table comes from immuneACCESS by way of TCRdb, which keeps in-frame sequences with V and J called. Part of the clones is missing from these tables; in studies checked, under half for an unresolved V gene and the rest for unknown reasons. The sample yields approximately 250,000 clones; about 88% were counted once. The ten biggest clones cover 0.98% of the sample. Material for sequencing was peripheral blood. These receptors came from a man aged 40-49 years with acute or convalescent COVID-19.

This clone has a single count. This chain joins TRBV20-1 and TRBJ2-2; tentatively, D is TRBD2 (6 bases). Germline assignment: CDR1 DFQATT and CDR2 SNEGSKA (reference sequence). The length of the CDR3 is 13 residues. Trimming shortened V by 3 bases and J by 4 bases, and 9 bases separated the two germline ends. The CDR3 region is CSASRGITGELFF. For the CDR3, the DNA is TGCAGTGCTAGTCGGGGGATCACCGGGGAGCTGTTTTTT.

This sequence joins TRBV4-2 and TRBJ1-5; maybe TRBD1 (6 bases). Trimming cost V 1 base and J 0 bases, with 19 bases left between them. Per the germline V gene, CDR1 is LGHNA and CDR2 is YNFKEQ. The CDR3 covers 19 residues. CDR3 DNA: TGTGCCAGCAGCCAAGTAACAGGGTCGGGTCGGTATAGCAATCAGCCCCAGCATTTT. Its protein is CASSQVTGSGRYSNQPQHF.

The genes are TRBV6-5 and TRBJ2-1; 8 bases are a match to TRBD1. The germline CDR1 and CDR2 sequences are MNHEY and SVGAGI. The V and J ends lost 1 base and 8 bases, in that order; junction bases with no gene match: 10. There are 16 residues in the CDR3. DNA for the CDR3: TGTGCCAGCAGTTACTTCAGACAGGGGTTTTGGGATGAGCAGTTCTTC. Residues: CASSYFRQGFWDEQFF.

The chain combines TRBV2 with TRBJ2-3; 7 nucleotides match TRBD1. The CDR3 runs 14 residues. V lost 10 bases, J lost 0 bases, and 7 bases stayed unmatched. Germline V gives CDR1 SNHLY, CDR2 FYNNEI. CDR3 region: CANRQGWSTDTQYF. CDR3 DNA sequence: TGTGCCAACCGACAGGGATGGAGCACAGATACGCAGTATTTT.

The chain is built from TRBV6-2 or TRBV6-3 and TRBJ2-7, with a possible D match to TRBD2 (5 bases). The CDR3 loop spans 13 amino acids. V lost 4 bases to trimming and J lost 3 bases, with 10 bases between them. The germline CDR1 and CDR2 sequences are MNHEY and SVGEGT. CDR3 in amino acids: CASSSAGGYEQYF. DNA for the CDR3: TGTGCCAGCAGTTCCGCGGGCGGCTACGAGCAGTACTTC.

In regard to this clone: Germline and junction disagree at one end, which may indicate a read error. The DNA for the CDR3 is TGTGCTAGCATGCTTAATGGTACCTGTAGCTCCTACGAGCAGTACTTC. Translating gives CASMLNGTCSSYEQYF. The chain carries TRBV7-7 and TRBJ2-7; D is unclear. CDR1 is SSHAT, CDR2 FNYEAQ, per germline (reference sequence). The CDR3 has 16 amino acids.

With regard to this clone: The junction departs from the called germline gene at one end, perhaps through a read error. The V gene is TRBV6-2 or TRBV6-3, the J gene TRBJ2-5, with TRBD1 matching 9 bases. Germline V CDR1 and CDR2: MNHEY, SVGEGT. The CDR3 has 15 amino acids. CDR3 bases: TGTGCCAGCAGTTACCGGGACAGGGTCCAAGGGACCCAGTACTTC. The encoded protein is CASSYRDRVQGTQYF.